This T cell receptor beta chain stems from a study of OX40 agonist ivuxolimab in advanced cancers. The overall study: Aged roughly 23 to 80 with a mean of 60 years, they were 75% to 85% male. The study's findings and limits: CD4+ and CD8+ blood T cells expanded clonally by week 6 at 0.1 to 3.0 mg/kg.

Sampling of blood occurred at baseline, cycle 4 day 1, and cycle 7 day 1. About this clone itself: Its antigen is undetermined.

The CDR3 loop spans 16 amino acids. The V gene's germline CDR1 is SGHRS and CDR2 YFSETQ. V was clipped by 2 bases and J by 1 base, with 10 bases between them. Sequencing was performed with immunoSEQ multiplex PCR; in TCRdb, only in-frame clones are kept and a portion is missing. Here the sample spans 75,000 to 90,000 clones, around 85% being singletons. The chain joins TRBV5-1 to TRBJ2-6; D is unresolved. Sequenced material: CD4+ or CD8+ T cells sorted from blood, taken in a trial of the OX40 agonist ivuxolimab. The sequence was collected from an adult with an advanced solid tumor such as melanoma, head and neck, liver or kidney cancer. As DNA, the CDR3 is TGCGCCAGCAGCTTCCAGGCGTCATCTGGGGCCAACGTCCTGACTTTC. It yields the protein CASSFQASSGANVLTF.